The entry below describes one T cell receptor (beta chain). In the authors' workflow: Researchers report that nucleated cell counts were estimated from reference gene primer amplification. This table comes from immunoSEQ multiplex PCR, and its TCRdb copy is limited to in-frame clones, with some not included. That table supplies the V and J calls and clone size; D and trimming were determined from the DNA. The sample shows about 50,000 clones, about 83% of them seen only once. The data are from a study of blood T cell repertoires in COVID-19. The CDR3 totals 13 residues. The germline V and J ends were trimmed by 2 bases and 8 bases, with 9 bases remaining between them. Germline V gene data show CDR1 as LNHDA and CDR2 as SQIVND (reference sequence).

The sequencing sample was made of peripheral blood. The clonotype originates from a woman in her fifties or sixties with acute or convalescent COVID-19. V usage is TRBV19 and J usage is TRBJ1-4; D is uncertain. CDR3 DNA sequence: TGTGCCAGTAGTATACGGGGAAGGGAAAAACTGTTTTTT. Amino acids: CASSIRGREKLFF.